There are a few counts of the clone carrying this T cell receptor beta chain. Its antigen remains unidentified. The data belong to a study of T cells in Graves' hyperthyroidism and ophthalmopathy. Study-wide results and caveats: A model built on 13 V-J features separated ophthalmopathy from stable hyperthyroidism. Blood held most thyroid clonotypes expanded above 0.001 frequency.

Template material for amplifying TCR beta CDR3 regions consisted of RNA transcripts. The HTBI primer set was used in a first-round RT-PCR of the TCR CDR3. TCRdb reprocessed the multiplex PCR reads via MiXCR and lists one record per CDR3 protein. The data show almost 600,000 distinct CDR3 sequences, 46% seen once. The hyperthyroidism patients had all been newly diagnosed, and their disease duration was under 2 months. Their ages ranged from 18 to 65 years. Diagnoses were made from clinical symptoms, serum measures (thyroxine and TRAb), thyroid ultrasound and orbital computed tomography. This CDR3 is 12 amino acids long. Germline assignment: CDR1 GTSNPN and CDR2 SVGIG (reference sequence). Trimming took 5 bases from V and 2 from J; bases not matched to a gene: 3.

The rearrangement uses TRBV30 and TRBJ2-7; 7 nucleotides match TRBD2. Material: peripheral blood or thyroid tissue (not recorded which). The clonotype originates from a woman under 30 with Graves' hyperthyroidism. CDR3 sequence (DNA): TGTGCCTGGTCCAGCGGGACCTACGAGCAGTACTTC. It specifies CAWSSGTYEQYF.